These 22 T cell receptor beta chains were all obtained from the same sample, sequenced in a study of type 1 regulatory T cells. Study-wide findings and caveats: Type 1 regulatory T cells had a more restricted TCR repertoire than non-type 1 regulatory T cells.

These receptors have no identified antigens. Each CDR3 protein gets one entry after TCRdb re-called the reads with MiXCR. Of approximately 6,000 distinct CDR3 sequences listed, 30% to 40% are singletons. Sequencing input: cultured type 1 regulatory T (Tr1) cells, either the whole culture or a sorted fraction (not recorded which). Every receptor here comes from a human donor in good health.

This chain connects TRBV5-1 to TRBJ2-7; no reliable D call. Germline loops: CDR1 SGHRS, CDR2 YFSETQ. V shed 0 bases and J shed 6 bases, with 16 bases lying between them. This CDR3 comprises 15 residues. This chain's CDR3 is CASSLAGPVSGEQYF. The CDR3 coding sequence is TGCGCCAGCAGCTTGGCCGGGCCCGTCTCGGGCGAGCAGTACTTC.

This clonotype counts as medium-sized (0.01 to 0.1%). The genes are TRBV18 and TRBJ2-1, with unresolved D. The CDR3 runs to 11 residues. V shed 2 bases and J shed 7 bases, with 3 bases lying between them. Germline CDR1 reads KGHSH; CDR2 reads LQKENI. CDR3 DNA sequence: TGTGCCAGCTCACCAACTAATGAGCAGTTCTTC. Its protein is CASSPTNEQFF.

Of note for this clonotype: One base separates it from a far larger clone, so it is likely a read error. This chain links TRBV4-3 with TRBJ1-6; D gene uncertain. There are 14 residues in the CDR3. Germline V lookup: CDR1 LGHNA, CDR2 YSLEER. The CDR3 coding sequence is TGTGCCAACAGCCAAGGGACCTATAATTCACCCCTCCACTTT. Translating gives CANSQGTYNSPLHF.

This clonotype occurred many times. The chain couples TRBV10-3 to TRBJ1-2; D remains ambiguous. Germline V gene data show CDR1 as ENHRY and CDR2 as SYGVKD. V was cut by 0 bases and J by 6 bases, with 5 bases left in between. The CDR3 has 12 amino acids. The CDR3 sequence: CAISESKDGYTF. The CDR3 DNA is TGTGCCATCAGTGAGTCGAAAGATGGCTACACCTTC.

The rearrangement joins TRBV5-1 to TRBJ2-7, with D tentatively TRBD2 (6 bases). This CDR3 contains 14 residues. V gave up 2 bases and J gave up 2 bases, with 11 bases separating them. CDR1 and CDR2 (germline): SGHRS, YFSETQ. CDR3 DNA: TGCGCCAGCAGCTTCGAGCCGGGGGCCTACGAGCAGTACTTC. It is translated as CASSFEPGAYEQYF.

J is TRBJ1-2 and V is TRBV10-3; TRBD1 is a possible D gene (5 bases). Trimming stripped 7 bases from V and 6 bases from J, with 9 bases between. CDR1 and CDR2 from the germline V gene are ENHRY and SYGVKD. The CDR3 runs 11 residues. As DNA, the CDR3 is TGTGCCATCACGGGGCTCGATGGCTACACCTTC. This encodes CAITGLDGYTF.

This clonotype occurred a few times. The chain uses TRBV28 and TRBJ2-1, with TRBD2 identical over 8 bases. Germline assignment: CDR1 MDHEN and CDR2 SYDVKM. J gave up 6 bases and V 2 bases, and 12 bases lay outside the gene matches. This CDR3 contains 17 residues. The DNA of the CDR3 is TGTGCCAGCAGTTTAGTAACTAGCGGCCCTTTCTTCAATGAGCAGTTCTTC. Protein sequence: CASSLVTSGPFFNEQFF. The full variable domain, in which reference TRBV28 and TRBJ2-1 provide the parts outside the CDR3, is DVKVTQSSRYLVKRTGEKVFLECVQDMDHENMFWYRQDPGLGLRLIYFSYDVKMKEKGDIPEGYSVSREKKERFSLILESASTNQTSMYLCASSLVTSGPFFNEQFFGPGTRLTVL.

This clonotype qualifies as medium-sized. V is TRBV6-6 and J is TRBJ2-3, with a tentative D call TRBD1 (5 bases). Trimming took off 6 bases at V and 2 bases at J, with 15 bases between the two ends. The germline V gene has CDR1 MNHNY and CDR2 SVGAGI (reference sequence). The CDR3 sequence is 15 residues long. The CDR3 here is CASRPAGGHTDTQYF. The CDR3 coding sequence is TGTGCCAGCAGACCTGCTGGCGGACACACAGATACGCAGTATTTT.

The CDR3 protein is CASSTGSNTQYF. The CDR3 bases are TGTGCCAGCAGCACGGGGTCCAATACGCAGTATTTT. The chain carries TRBV7-3 and TRBJ2-3; perhaps TRBD2 as D (5 bases). V was clipped by 5 bases and J by 7 bases, with 10 bases between them. Germline values: CDR1 SGHTA, CDR2 FQGTGA. This CDR3 comprises 12 residues.

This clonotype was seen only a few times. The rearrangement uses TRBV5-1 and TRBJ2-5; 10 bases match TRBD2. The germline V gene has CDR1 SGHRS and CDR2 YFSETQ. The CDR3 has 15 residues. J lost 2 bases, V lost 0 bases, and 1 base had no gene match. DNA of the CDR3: TGCGCCAGCAGCTTGGTGACTAGCGGGCAAGAGACCCAGTACTTC. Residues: CASSLVTSGQETQYF. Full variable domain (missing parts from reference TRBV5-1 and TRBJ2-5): KAGVTQTPRYLIKTRGQQVTLSCSPISGHRSVSWYQQTPGQGLQFLFEYFSETQRNKGNFPGRFSGRQFSNSRSEMNVSTLELGDSALYLCASSLVTSGQETQYFGPGTRLLVL.

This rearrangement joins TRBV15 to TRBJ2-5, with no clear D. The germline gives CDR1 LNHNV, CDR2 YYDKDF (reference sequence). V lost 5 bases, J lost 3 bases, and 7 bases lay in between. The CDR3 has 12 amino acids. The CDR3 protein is CATSGIKETQYF. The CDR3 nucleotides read TGTGCCACCAGCGGGATCAAAGAGACCCAGTACTTC.

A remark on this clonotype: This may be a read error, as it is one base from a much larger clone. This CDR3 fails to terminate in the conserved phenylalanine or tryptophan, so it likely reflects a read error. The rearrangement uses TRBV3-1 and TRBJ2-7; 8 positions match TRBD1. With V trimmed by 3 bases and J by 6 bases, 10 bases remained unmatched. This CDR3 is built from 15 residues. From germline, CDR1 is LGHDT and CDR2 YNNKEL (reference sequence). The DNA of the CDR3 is TGTGCCAGCAGCCATACCGGGACAGGAACATTCGAGCAGTACTCC. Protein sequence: CASSHTGTGTFEQYS.

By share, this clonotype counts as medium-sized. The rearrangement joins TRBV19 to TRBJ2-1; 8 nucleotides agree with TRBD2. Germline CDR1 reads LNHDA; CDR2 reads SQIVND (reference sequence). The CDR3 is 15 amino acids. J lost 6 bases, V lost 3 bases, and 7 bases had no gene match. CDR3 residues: CASSMVGLGGNEQFF. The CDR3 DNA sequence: TGTGCCAGTAGTATGGTGGGACTAGGAGGCAATGAGCAGTTCTTC.

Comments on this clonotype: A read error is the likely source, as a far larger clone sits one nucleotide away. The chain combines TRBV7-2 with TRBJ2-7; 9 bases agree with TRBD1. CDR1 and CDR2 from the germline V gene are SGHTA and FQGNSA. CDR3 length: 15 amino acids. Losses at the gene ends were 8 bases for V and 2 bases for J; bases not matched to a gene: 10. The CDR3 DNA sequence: TGTGCCAGCGGCCAGGGACAGGGCGGGCCCTACGAGCAGTACTTC. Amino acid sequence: CASGQGQGGPYEQYF.

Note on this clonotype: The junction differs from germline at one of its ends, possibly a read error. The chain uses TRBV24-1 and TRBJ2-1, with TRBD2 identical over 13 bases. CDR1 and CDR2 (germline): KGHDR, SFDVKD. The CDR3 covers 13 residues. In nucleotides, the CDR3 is TGTGCCACCGGGACTAGCGGGATAAATGAGCAGTCCTTC. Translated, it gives CATGTSGINEQSF.

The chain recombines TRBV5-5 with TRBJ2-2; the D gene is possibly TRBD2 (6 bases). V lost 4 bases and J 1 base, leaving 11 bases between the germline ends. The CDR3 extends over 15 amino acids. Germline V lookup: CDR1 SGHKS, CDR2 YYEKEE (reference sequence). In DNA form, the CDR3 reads TGTGCCAGCAGCGCGGGGACCGTGAACACCGGGGAGCTGTTTTTT. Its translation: CASSAGTVNTGELFF.

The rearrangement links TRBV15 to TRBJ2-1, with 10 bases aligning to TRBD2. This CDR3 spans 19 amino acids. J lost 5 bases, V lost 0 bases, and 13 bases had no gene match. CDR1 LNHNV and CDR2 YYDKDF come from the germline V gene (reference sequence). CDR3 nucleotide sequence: TGTGCCACCAGCAGAGATACGTATAGCGGGAGGAAAGGGGACAATGAGCAGTTCTTC. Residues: CATSRDTYSGRKGDNEQFF.

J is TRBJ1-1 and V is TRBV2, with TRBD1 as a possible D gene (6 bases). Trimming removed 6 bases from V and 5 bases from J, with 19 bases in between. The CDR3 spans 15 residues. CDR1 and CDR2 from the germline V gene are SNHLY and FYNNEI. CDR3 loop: CASRGAARQVTEAFF. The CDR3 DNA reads TGTGCCAGCAGGGGCGCGGCCAGACAGGTTACTGAAGCTTTCTTT. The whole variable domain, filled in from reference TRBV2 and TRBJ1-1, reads EPEVTQTPSHQVTQMGQEVILRCVPISNHLYFYWYRQILGQKVEFLVSFYNNEISEKSEIFDDQFSVERPDGSNFTLKIRSTKLEDSAMYFCASRGAARQVTEAFFGQGTRLTVV.

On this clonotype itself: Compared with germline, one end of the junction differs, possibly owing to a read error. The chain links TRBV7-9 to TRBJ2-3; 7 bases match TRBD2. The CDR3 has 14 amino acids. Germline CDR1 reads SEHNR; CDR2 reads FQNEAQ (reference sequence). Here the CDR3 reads CASSLGLAADMQYF. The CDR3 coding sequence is TGTGCCAGCAGCTTAGGACTAGCAGCAGATATGCAGTATTTT.

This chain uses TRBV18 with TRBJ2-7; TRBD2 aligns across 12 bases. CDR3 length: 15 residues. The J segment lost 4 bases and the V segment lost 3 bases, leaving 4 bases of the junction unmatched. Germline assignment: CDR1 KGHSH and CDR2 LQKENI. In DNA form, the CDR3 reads TGTGCCAGCTCACCGACTAGCGGGAGTATATACGAGCAGTACTTC. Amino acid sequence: CASSPTSGSIYEQYF.

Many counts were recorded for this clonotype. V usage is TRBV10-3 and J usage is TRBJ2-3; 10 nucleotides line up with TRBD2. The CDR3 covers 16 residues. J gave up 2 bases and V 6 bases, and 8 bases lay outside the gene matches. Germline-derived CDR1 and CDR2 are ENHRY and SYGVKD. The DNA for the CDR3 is TGTGCCATCAGCGGTCAGACTAGCGGGTCCACAGATACGCAGTATTTT. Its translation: CAISGQTSGSTDTQYF.

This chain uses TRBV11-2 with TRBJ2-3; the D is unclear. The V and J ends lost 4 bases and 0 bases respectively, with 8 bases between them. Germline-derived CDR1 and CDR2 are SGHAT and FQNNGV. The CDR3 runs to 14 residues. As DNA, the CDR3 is TGTGCCAGCAGCTACCTGGCTAGCACAGATACGCAGTATTTT. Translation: CASSYLASTDTQYF.